Below are 24 T cell receptor beta chains sequenced from a single sample in a study of T cell responses to AZD1222 COVID-19 vaccine. Only in-frame clones appear in the TCRdb table, and some are missing; sequencing was by immunoSEQ multiplex PCR. Here the sample spans roughly 120,000 clones, about 90% being singletons. Material: peripheral blood, obtained 28 days after the second AZD1222 dose. The receptors were sampled from an adult who received the AZD1222 COVID-19 vaccine.

DNA of the CDR3: TGTGCCAGTATCGCACAGGGGGCAACGTTGAATGAGCAGTTCTTC. Translated: CASIAQGATLNEQFF. The chain combines TRBV19 with TRBJ2-1; 9 positions agree with TRBD1. Germline V gives CDR1 LNHDA, CDR2 SQIVND (reference sequence). The CDR3 has 15 residues. The V and J ends lost 7 bases and 7 bases, in that order; junction bases with no gene match: 11. The entire variable domain, with the rest obtained from reference TRBV19 and TRBJ2-1, is as follows: DGGITQSPKYLFRKEGQNVTLSCEQNLNHDAMYWYRQDPGQGLRLIYYSQIVNDFQKGDIAEGYSVSREKKESFPLTVTSAQKNPTAFYLCASIAQGATLNEQFFGPGTRLTVL.

The rearrangement links TRBV10-3 to TRBJ2-3; D remains unclear. V gave up 10 bases and J gave up 6 bases, with 14 bases separating them. The CDR3 extends over 12 amino acids. Per the germline V gene, CDR1 is ENHRY and CDR2 is SYGVKD. CDR3 loop: CATEQFDDTQYF. For the CDR3, the DNA is TGTGCCACGGAGCAGTTCGACGATACGCAGTATTTT.

The CDR3 DNA follows: TGTGCCAGCAGCCAAGACCCCCTGGCTAGCGGGGGGATAGGCTACAATGAGCAGTTCTTC. It specifies CASSQDPLASGGIGYNEQFF. The chain links TRBV4-2 to TRBJ2-1, with TRBD2 identical over 11 bases. J was trimmed by 3 bases and V by 0 bases; bases with no gene match: 13. This CDR3 has 20 amino acids. CDR1 is LGHNA and CDR2 is YNFKEQ in the germline V gene.

This chain links TRBV18 with TRBJ2-7, with D tentatively TRBD1 (6 bases). Trimming shortened V by 2 bases and J by 6 bases, and 11 bases separated the two germline ends. The germline gives CDR1 KGHSH, CDR2 LQKENI. The CDR3 consists of 13 residues. This CDR3 reads CASSPVQGGEQYF. As DNA, the CDR3 is TGTGCCAGCTCACCAGTACAGGGCGGCGAGCAGTACTTC.

This chain joins TRBV28 and TRBJ2-5; 9 nucleotides line up with TRBD1. The CDR3 length is 17 residues. The V gene's germline CDR1 is MDHEN and CDR2 SYDVKM. V was clipped by 2 bases and J by 4 bases; unmatched bases: 11. The CDR3 region is CASSLSTGGVPRETQYF. The CDR3 DNA sequence: TGTGCCAGCAGTTTAAGCACAGGGGGCGTCCCCCGAGAGACCCAGTACTTC.

In DNA, the CDR3 is TGTGCCAGCAGCCGACAGGGTTGGAGTGAAAAACTGTTTTTT. It codes for CASSRQGWSEKLFF. V and J are TRBV7-9 and TRBJ1-4; TRBD1 agrees at 7 bases. Germline-derived CDR1 and CDR2 are SEHNR and FQNEAQ (reference sequence). V was clipped by 5 bases and J by 7 bases; unmatched bases: 7. This CDR3 has 14 residues.

V is TRBV2 and J is TRBJ1-1; D is undetermined. The V end was cut by 4 bases, the J end by 4 bases, with 25 bases between. This CDR3 is 18 amino acids long. Germline V gives CDR1 SNHLY, CDR2 FYNNEI. The CDR3 loop reads CASSAKAVDLDWSTEAFF. CDR3 DNA: TGTGCCAGCAGTGCCAAAGCAGTTGACCTGGATTGGAGCACTGAAGCTTTCTTT.

This clone was detected only once. The chain recombines TRBV6-1 with TRBJ1-2; D gene uncertain. The CDR3 contains 14 residues. V shed 0 bases and J shed 0 bases, with 5 bases lying between them. Germline CDR1 and CDR2: MNHNS and SASEGT. CDR3 nucleotides: TGTGCCAGCAGTGAAGCGGATGCTAACTATGGCTACACCTTC. It translates to CASSEADANYGYTF.

The table lists this clone with a count of one. This chain uses TRBV29-1 with TRBJ1-2; D is uncertain. Germline values: CDR1 SQVTM, CDR2 ANQGSEA. V was pared by 4 bases and J by 5 bases, with 17 bases between. The CDR3 extends over 14 amino acids. CDR3 protein: CSVGVNGAGYGYTF. The CDR3 DNA sequence: TGCAGCGTTGGAGTTAACGGAGCAGGATATGGCTACACCTTC.

This sequence joins TRBV9 and TRBJ2-2, with D perhaps TRBD2 (5 bases). Germline loops: CDR1 SGDLS, CDR2 YYNGEE. The length of the CDR3 is 16 residues. V was shortened by 0 bases and J by 1 base, with 10 bases between the two germline ends. CDR3 DNA: TGTGCCAGCAGCGTAGCCGCGGGTTTGAACACCGGGGAGCTGTTTTTT. It yields the protein CASSVAAGLNTGELFF.

The chain has TRBV29-1 and TRBJ2-1, with 11 positions matching TRBD2. Losses at the gene ends were 2 bases for V and 4 bases for J; bases not matched to a gene: 7. This CDR3 contains 16 residues. Germline lookup yields CDR1 SQVTM and CDR2 ANQGSEA. The CDR3 region is CSVELGGTSGYNEQFF. CDR3 bases: TGCAGCGTTGAACTAGGAGGGACTAGCGGTTACAATGAGCAGTTCTTC.

V and J are TRBV7-9 and TRBJ2-1; 7 bases agree with TRBD2. The V segment lost 1 base and the J segment 8 bases; nucleotides outside the gene matches: 8. Looked up from germline, CDR1 is SEHNR and CDR2 is FQNEAQ (reference sequence). The CDR3 contains 15 residues. CDR3 amino acids: CASSLGGGSSHEQFF. CDR3 DNA sequence: TGTGCCAGCAGCTTAGGGGGCGGGAGTAGTCATGAGCAGTTCTTC. Combining the CDR3 with reference TRBV7-9 and TRBJ2-1 gives the whole variable domain DTGVSQNPRHKITKRGQNVTFRCDPISEHNRLYWYRQTLGQGPEFLTYFQNEAQLEKSRLLSDRFSAERPKGSFSTLEIQRTEQGDSAMYLCASSLGGGSSHEQFFGPGTRLTVL.

This chain uses TRBV7-2 with TRBJ2-1, with D unresolved. V lost 2 bases to trimming and J lost 7 bases, with 9 bases between them. The CDR3 length is 13 residues. CDR1 and CDR2 (germline): SGHTA, FQGNSA. CDR3 nucleotide sequence: TGTGCCAGCAGCTTAAGCTCCGTGAATGAGCAGTTCTTC. This translates into CASSLSSVNEQFF.

This clone was recorded only once. This chain links TRBV6-8 with TRBJ1-6; no clear D. Trimming took 6 bases from V and 0 from J, leaving 12 bases between them. Germline V gene lookup returns CDR1 MNHGY and CDR2 SAAAGT. The CDR3 covers 16 residues. Here the CDR3 reads CASRWVGNSYNSPLHF. In DNA form, the CDR3 reads TGTGCCAGCAGATGGGTGGGGAACTCCTATAATTCACCCCTCCACTTT.

The CDR3 is CASSLDGGSQETQYF. Written as DNA, the CDR3 is TGTGCCAGCAGCTTGGATGGGGGGTCACAAGAGACCCAGTACTTC. The chain employs TRBV5-4 and TRBJ2-5; D perhaps matches TRBD2 (6 bases). The V gene lost 0 bases and the J gene lost 2 bases, with 11 bases spanning the gap. The germline CDR1 and CDR2 sequences are SGHNT and YYREEE (reference sequence). The CDR3 sequence is 15 residues long. Full variable domain (missing parts from reference TRBV5-4 and TRBJ2-5): ETGVTQSPTHLIKTRGQQVTLRCSSQSGHNTVSWYQQALGQGPQFIFQYYREEENGRGNFPPRFSGLQFPNYSSELNVNALELDDSALYLCASSLDGGSQETQYFGPGTRLLVL.

The chain joins TRBV7-9 to TRBJ1-1; D is uncertain. Germline assignment: CDR1 SEHNR and CDR2 FQNEAQ (reference sequence). This CDR3 is 13 amino acids long. V was trimmed by 1 base and J by 1 base, leaving 4 bases between them. CDR3 nucleotide sequence: TGTGCCAGCAGCTTAGGAGAGAACACTGAAGCTTTCTTT. It translates to CASSLGENTEAFF.

The chain combines TRBV5-6 with TRBJ2-7, with D perhaps matching TRBD1 or TRBD2 (5 bases each). CDR3 length: 16 residues. Germline CDR1 reads SGHDT; CDR2 reads YYEEEE. V gave up 4 bases and J gave up 0 bases, with 17 bases separating them. The CDR3 protein is CASSHTGTALSYEQYF. CDR3 DNA sequence: TGTGCCAGCAGCCACACCGGGACGGCCCTCTCCTACGAGCAGTACTTC.

The gene calls are TRBV18 and TRBJ2-7, with a tentative D call TRBD2 (6 bases). Germline V gives CDR1 KGHSH, CDR2 LQKENI. V lost 6 bases and J lost 2, with 23 bases in between. There are 17 residues in the CDR3. The CDR3 coding sequence is TGTGCCAGCTCGCGCTCCTCCGGGACTGCTGGAACCTACGAGCAGTACTTC. As protein: CASSRSSGTAGTYEQYF.

The chain recombines TRBV7-3 with TRBJ1-1; D is ambiguous. Trimming cost V 5 bases and J 1 base, with 8 bases left between them. CDR3 size: 13 residues. Germline V CDR1 and CDR2: SGHTA, FQGTGA. The CDR3 protein is CASSQHANTEAFF. For the CDR3, the DNA is TGTGCCAGCAGCCAGCACGCGAACACTGAAGCTTTCTTT. Based on the CDR3 plus reference TRBV7-3 and TRBJ1-1, the full variable domain is GAGVSQTPSNKVTEKGKYVELRCDPISGHTALYWYRQSLGQGPEFLIYFQGTGAADDSGLPNDRFFAVRPEGSVSTLKIQRTERGDSAVYLCASSQHANTEAFFGQGTRLTVV.

This chain connects TRBV9 to TRBJ2-7; 7 bases match TRBD2. The CDR3 loop spans 15 amino acids. Losses at the gene ends were 3 bases for V and 2 bases for J; bases not matched to a gene: 8. CDR1 and CDR2 from the germline V gene are SGDLS and YYNGEE. CDR3 residues: CASSAGGVNTYEQYF. In nucleotides, the CDR3 is TGTGCCAGCAGCGCGGGGGGAGTTAATACCTACGAGCAGTACTTC.

V usage is TRBV7-3 and J usage is TRBJ2-1, with 8 bases matching TRBD2. This CDR3 has 15 amino acids. Germline V gives CDR1 SGHTA, CDR2 FQGTGA. V was clipped by 1 base and J by 7 bases; unmatched bases: 6. CDR3 DNA: TGTGCCAGCAGCTTAATCCGGGGGGGCCGAAATGAGCAGTTCTTC. This translates into CASSLIRGGRNEQFF. Combining the CDR3 with reference TRBV7-3 and TRBJ2-1 gives the whole variable domain GAGVSQTPSNKVTEKGKYVELRCDPISGHTALYWYRQSLGQGPEFLIYFQGTGAADDSGLPNDRFFAVRPEGSVSTLKIQRTERGDSAVYLCASSLIRGGRNEQFFGPGTRLTVL.

This clone was seen only once. The chain joins TRBV18 to TRBJ2-3; 8 nucleotides line up with TRBD1. Unmatched junction bases numbered 3, after V lost 4 bases and J lost 6 bases. Germline V gene lookup returns CDR1 KGHSH and CDR2 LQKENI. The CDR3 runs to 13 residues. For the CDR3, the DNA is TGTGCCAGCTCACGGACAGGGATGGATACGCAGTATTTT. Translating it yields CASSRTGMDTQYF.

This sequence joins TRBV2 and TRBJ2-1; D is perhaps TRBD2 (7 bases). V was clipped by 7 bases and J by 8 bases, with 24 bases between them. This CDR3 region has 16 residues. Looked up from germline, CDR1 is SNHLY and CDR2 is FYNNEI. The CDR3 reads CASTGGRAGVDDEQFF. CDR3 sequence (DNA): TGTGCCAGCACCGGGGGGCGGGCAGGGGTAGACGATGAGCAGTTCTTC.

The chain uses TRBV6-2 or TRBV6-3 and TRBJ2-7, with 7 bases lining up with TRBD1. The CDR3 runs 17 residues. Trimming removed 0 bases from V and 0 bases from J; junction bases left unmatched: 8. Germline values: CDR1 MNHEY, CDR2 SVGEGT. The CDR3, as DNA: TGTGCCAGCAGTTACTCGTCTTTCGGGACAGACTCCTACGAGCAGTACTTC. Translated, it gives CASSYSSFGTDSYEQYF.